This TCR beta chain was identified during a study of T cell repertoires in cytomegalovirus infection. Study information: An indication of both CMV infection and matching HLA type came from public TCR beta signatures.

The CDR3 sequence is 12 residues long. CDR1 SNHLY and CDR2 FYNNEI come from the germline V gene. The V gene lost 6 bases and the J gene lost 3 bases, with 7 bases spanning the gap. As for this clonotype: Its antigen is not known.

TCRdb re-called the reads with MiXCR, one entry per CDR3 protein. The sample has about 89,000 distinct CDR3 sequences, over 25% seen once; the top ten hold roughly 70%. Sequencing was performed on CD8+ T cells from cultured PBMCs, taken from culture after CMV antigen stimulation. The gene calls are TRBV2 and TRBJ2-3; D possibly corresponds to TRBD2 (5 bases). This TCR was sampled from a human donor in good health (CMV status not recorded). Some clones in this sample may be carry-over from other donors' samples. The CDR3 bases are TGTGCCAGCAGCGGGGTTACAGATACGCAGTATTTT. It yields the protein CASSGVTDTQYF.